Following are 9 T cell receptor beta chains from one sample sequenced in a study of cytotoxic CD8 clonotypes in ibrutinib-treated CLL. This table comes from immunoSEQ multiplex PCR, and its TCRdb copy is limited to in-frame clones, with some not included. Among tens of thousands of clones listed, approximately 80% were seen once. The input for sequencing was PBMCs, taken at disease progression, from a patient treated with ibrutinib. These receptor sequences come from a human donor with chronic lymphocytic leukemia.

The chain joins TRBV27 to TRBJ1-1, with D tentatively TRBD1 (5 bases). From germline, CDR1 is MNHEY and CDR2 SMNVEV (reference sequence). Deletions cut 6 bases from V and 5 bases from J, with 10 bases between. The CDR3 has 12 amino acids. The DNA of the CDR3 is TGTGCCAGCAGGGGCAGGGTAACTGAAGCTTTCTTT. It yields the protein CASRGRVTEAFF.

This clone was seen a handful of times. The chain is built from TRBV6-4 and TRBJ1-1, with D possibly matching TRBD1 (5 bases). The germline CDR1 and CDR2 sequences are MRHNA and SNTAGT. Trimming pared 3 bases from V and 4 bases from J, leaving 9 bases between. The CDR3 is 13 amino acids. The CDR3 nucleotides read TGTGCCAGCAGTGAGTGGGGGGGCACTGAAGCTTTCTTT. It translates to CASSEWGGTEAFF.

The DNA for the CDR3 is TGTGCCAGCACGAAGGGTCCGAGCCAAGAGACCCAGTACTTC. Encoded protein: CASTKGPSQETQYF. The chain has TRBV2 and TRBJ2-5; D uncertain. In germline, CDR1 is SNHLY, CDR2 FYNNEI. The CDR3 loop spans 14 amino acids. V dropped 7 bases and J dropped 1 base, with 13 bases sitting between them.

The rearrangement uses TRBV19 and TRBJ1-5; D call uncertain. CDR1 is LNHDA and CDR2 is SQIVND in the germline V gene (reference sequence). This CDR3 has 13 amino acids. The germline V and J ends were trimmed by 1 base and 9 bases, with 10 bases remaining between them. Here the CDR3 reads CASSIVIEGPQHF. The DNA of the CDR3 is TGTGCCAGTAGTATAGTAATCGAGGGGCCCCAGCATTTT.

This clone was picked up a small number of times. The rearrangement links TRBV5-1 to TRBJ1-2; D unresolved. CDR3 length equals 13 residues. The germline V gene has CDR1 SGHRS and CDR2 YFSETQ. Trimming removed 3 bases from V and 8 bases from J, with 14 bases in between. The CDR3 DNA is TGCGCCAGCAGCTCCCTGACGGCGCCCGGCTACACCTTC. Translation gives CASSSLTAPGYTF.

This chain's CDR3 is CAISRTDSYEQYF. The CDR3 region has the DNA TGTGCCATCAGTCGTACAGACTCCTACGAGCAGTACTTC. J is TRBJ2-7 and V is TRBV10-3; unclear D gene. V shed 5 bases and J shed 0 bases, with 8 bases lying between them. The CDR3 spans 13 residues. CDR1 and CDR2 from the germline V gene are ENHRY and SYGVKD.

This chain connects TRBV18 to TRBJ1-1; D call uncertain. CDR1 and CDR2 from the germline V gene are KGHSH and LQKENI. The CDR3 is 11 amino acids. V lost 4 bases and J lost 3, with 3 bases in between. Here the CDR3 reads CASSRDTEAFF. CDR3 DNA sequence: TGTGCCAGCTCACGGGACACTGAAGCTTTCTTT.

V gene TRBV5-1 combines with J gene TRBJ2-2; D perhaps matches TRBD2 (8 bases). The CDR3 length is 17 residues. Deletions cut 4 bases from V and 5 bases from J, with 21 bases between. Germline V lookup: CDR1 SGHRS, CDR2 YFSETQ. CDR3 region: CASSGAGDTRGTGELFF. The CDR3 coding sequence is TGCGCCAGCAGCGGAGCGGGGGACACCAGGGGGACCGGGGAGCTGTTTTTT.

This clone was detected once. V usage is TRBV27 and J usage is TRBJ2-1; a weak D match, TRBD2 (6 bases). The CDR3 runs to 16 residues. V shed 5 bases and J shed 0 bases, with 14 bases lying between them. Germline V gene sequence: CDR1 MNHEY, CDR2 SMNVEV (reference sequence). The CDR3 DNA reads TGTGCCAGCAGTGATTATAGCGGCAGCTCCTACAATGAGCAGTTCTTC. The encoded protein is CASSDYSGSSYNEQFF.